This TCR beta chain was retrieved from a study of cytomegalovirus exposure and HLA in healthy donors. For the study at large: Earlier results showed roughly 110 million unique TCR beta sequences derived from roughly 190 million T cells. The study's findings and limits: A later analysis showed HLA-associated TCR beta chains outstripping equally common others in clonal expansion. Donors belonging to an Asian-associated ancestry cluster reportedly showed fewer N-insertions in productive TCRs than the approximately 670-donor mean, according to what a later analysis found.

Trimming shortened V by 4 bases and J by 8 bases, and 17 bases separated the two germline ends. CDR1 is SNHLY and CDR2 is FYNNEI in the germline V gene. This CDR3 is built from 14 residues. In regard to this clone: Antigen: not known.

Healthy people donating bone marrow made up the donors. The PCR made use of 60 Vbeta and 13 Jbeta primers. TCRdb's copy holds only in-frame clones and misses some; the assay was immunoSEQ multiplex PCR. Among roughly 130,000 clones listed, roughly 80% were seen once. Sequenced sample: PBMCs. The clonotype was recovered from a female donor in good health and CMV-seronegative. The rearrangement joins TRBV2 to TRBJ1-1; no clear D. The CDR3 DNA follows: TGTGCCAGCAGTGTCTACAGACCTTACTTCGAAGCTTTCTTT. Translation gives CASSVYRPYFEAFF.